This entry lists 19 T cell receptor beta chains sequenced from one sample in a study of vaccination effects on CD4 cells after COVID-19. Antigens for these TCRs are unknown. Method: immunoSEQ multiplex PCR; TCRdb's copy keeps in-frame clones and lacks some. The sample lists approximately 23,000 clones, roughly two thirds occurring once. Pools of viral peptides were used by the ViraFEST assay to expand antigen-specific CD4+ T cells ahead of sequencing. Researchers isolated CD4+ T cells once less than twelve days of culture had elapsed. Each vaccine recipient was nucleocapsid antibody negative and had no prior SARS-CoV-2 infection. The specimen was CD4+ T cells from PBMCs cultured with HCoV-NL63 spike peptides, collected before COVID-19 vaccination. The receptors here all came from a human donor who received a COVID-19 vaccine.

The table lists this clone with a few counts. The chain has TRBV7-8 and TRBJ1-1; 10 positions agree with TRBD1. The CDR3 sequence is 13 residues long. Per the germline V gene, CDR1 is SGHVS and CDR2 is FQNEAQ. The CDR3 region is CAEGDRGNTEAFF. Written as DNA, the CDR3 is TGTGCAGAAGGGGACAGGGGAAACACTGAAGCTTTCTTT.

This clone was observed once. The V call is TRBV6-2 or TRBV6-3, the J call TRBJ2-7; 9 positions agree with TRBD1. The CDR3 runs 15 residues. Looked up from germline, CDR1 is MNHEY and CDR2 is SVGEGT. The junction had 12 bases not matched to a gene; V was cut back by 6 bases and J by 6 bases. CDR3 bases: TGTGCCAGCAGCTCAACAGGGGGCGGAGGTGGCGAGCAGTACTTC. It is translated as CASSSTGGGGGEQYF.

The gene calls are TRBV6-1 and TRBJ2-3; no definite D call. The CDR3 loop spans 15 amino acids. With 7 bases removed from V and 2 bases from J, the gap between germline ends came to 16 bases. Germline V gene data show CDR1 as MNHNS and CDR2 as SASEGT. For the CDR3, the DNA is TGTGCCAGCAACCCAACACGAGATTCCACAGATACGCAGTATTTT. Amino acid sequence: CASNPTRDSTDTQYF.

This chain connects TRBV19 to TRBJ1-1, with TRBD1 matching 8 bases. V shed 7 bases, J shed 4 bases, and the junction held 8 bases outside the gene matches. The length of the CDR3 is 14 residues. The germline V gene has CDR1 LNHDA and CDR2 SQIVND (reference sequence). The CDR3 is CASTITGGGTEAFF. The CDR3 DNA follows: TGTGCCAGTACCATAACAGGGGGTGGCACTGAAGCTTTCTTT.

The chain has TRBV7-9 and TRBJ2-3; D may be TRBD1 or TRBD2 (5 bases each). This CDR3 contains 14 residues. V was shortened by 5 bases and J by 0 bases, with 9 bases between the two germline ends. CDR1 SEHNR and CDR2 FQNEAQ come from the germline V gene (reference sequence). The CDR3 DNA follows: TGTGCCAGCAGCCGGGACGGTAGCACAGATACGCAGTATTTT. Translated: CASSRDGSTDTQYF.

The rearrangement joins TRBV19 to TRBJ1-4; perhaps TRBD1 as D (5 bases). The V gene's germline CDR1 is LNHDA and CDR2 SQIVND (reference sequence). The CDR3 contains 16 residues. V was clipped by 5 bases and J by 2 bases, with 15 bases between them. The CDR3 loop reads CASSLSGPRTNEKLFF. The DNA of the CDR3 is TGTGCCAGTAGTCTGTCAGGGCCGCGCACTAATGAAAAACTGTTTTTT.

A few counts support this clone. The chain combines TRBV6-5 with TRBJ1-5; D is unresolved. Per the germline V gene, CDR1 is MNHEY and CDR2 is SVGAGI. The CDR3 spans 15 residues. The V end was cut by 6 bases, the J end by 0 bases, with 12 bases between. The CDR3 spells CASRAETYSNQPQHF. The CDR3 region has the DNA TGTGCCAGCAGAGCAGAGACCTATAGCAATCAGCCCCAGCATTTT.

This chain links TRBV18 with TRBJ1-1, with D possibly matching TRBD1 (5 bases). Germline V CDR1 and CDR2: KGHSH, LQKENI. Trimming took off 7 bases at V and 4 bases at J, with 22 bases between the two ends. The CDR3 has 16 amino acids. CDR3 sequence: CASFTVNSPRGTEAFF. CDR3 coding DNA: TGTGCCAGCTTCACGGTAAACTCCCCTAGGGGCACTGAAGCTTTCTTT.

This chain connects TRBV2 to TRBJ2-5; TRBD1 matches at 10 bases. The CDR3 sequence is 13 residues long. The ends lost 8 bases at V and 3 bases at J; junction bases unmatched: 3. Looked up from germline, CDR1 is SNHLY and CDR2 is FYNNEI. DNA of the CDR3: TGTGCCAGCGGAGGGACAGGGGAAGAGACCCAGTACTTC. Protein: CASGGTGEETQYF.

The chain is built from TRBV7-2 and TRBJ1-6, with D perhaps TRBD1 (5 bases). The germline CDR1 and CDR2 sequences are SGHTA and FQGNSA. CDR3 length: 15 amino acids. Trimming left V 11 bases short and J 0 bases short, with 14 bases between. The CDR3 reads CAVRDGSSYNSPLHF. Written as DNA, the CDR3 is TGTGCCGTCAGGGACGGTAGCTCCTATAATTCACCCCTCCACTTT.

This rearrangement joins TRBV24-1 to TRBJ1-5; TRBD1 is a possible D gene (6 bases). The CDR3 runs 17 residues. Trimming removed 3 bases from V and 6 bases from J, with 20 bases in between. CDR1 is KGHDR and CDR2 is SFDVKD in the germline V gene. CDR3 region: CATSDGGTWGAGQPQHF. DNA of the CDR3: TGTGCCACCAGTGATGGGGGCACCTGGGGGGCCGGTCAGCCCCAGCATTTT.

The chain is built from TRBV12-3 or TRBV12-4 and TRBJ1-1; D call uncertain. CDR3 length: 12 residues. Trimming left V 3 bases short and J 1 base short, with 3 bases between. The CDR3 sequence: CASSFWNTEAFF. CDR3 DNA: TGTGCCAGCAGTTTTTGGAACACTGAAGCTTTCTTT.

This clone was observed once. The chain couples TRBV9 to TRBJ2-3; 13 nucleotides line up with TRBD2. This CDR3 spans 16 amino acids. V lost 4 bases and J lost 8; bases outside the gene matches: 10. CDR1 and CDR2 from the germline V gene are SGDLS and YYNGEE. The CDR3 DNA sequence: TGTGCCAGCAGCTCCGGACTAGCGGGGGAGAGAGGTACGCAGTATTTT. The encoded protein is CASSSGLAGERGTQYF.

This clone was observed a single time. The V call is TRBV6-6, the J call TRBJ2-7, with a possible D match to TRBD2 (6 bases). The V gene lost 7 bases and the J gene lost 3 bases, with 19 bases spanning the gap. The germline gives CDR1 MNHNY, CDR2 SVGAGI (reference sequence). The CDR3 length is 15 residues. DNA for the CDR3: TGTGCCAGCATTAAAGGGACTGAAACCAGCTACGAGCAGTACTTC. Protein product: CASIKGTETSYEQYF.

The chain recombines TRBV6-5 with TRBJ2-1; 9 positions agree with TRBD2. V was clipped by 6 bases and J by 4 bases; unmatched bases: 7. The CDR3 sequence is 15 residues long. Looked up from germline, CDR1 is MNHEY and CDR2 is SVGAGI. For the CDR3, the DNA is TGTGCCAGCAGAGGGAGCGGGGGGAGGTACAATGAGCAGTTCTTC. As protein: CASRGSGGRYNEQFF.

V and J are TRBV3-1 (or the pseudogene TRBV3-2) and TRBJ2-7; the D is unclear. The germline V gene has CDR1 LGHDT and CDR2 YNNKEL (reference sequence). The CDR3 has 15 amino acids. V was cut by 0 bases and J by 6 bases, with 15 bases left in between. The CDR3 is CASSQDRVSWGEQYF. CDR3 sequence (DNA): TGTGCCAGCAGCCAAGATCGTGTCAGTTGGGGCGAGCAGTACTTC.

This clone was seen a handful of times. The V call is TRBV19, the J call TRBJ2-6; 7 bases map to TRBD2. The germline gives CDR1 LNHDA, CDR2 SQIVND (reference sequence). The ends lost 6 bases at V and 0 bases at J; junction bases unmatched: 5. The CDR3 is 16 residues long. The CDR3 protein is CASRSGTGSGANVLTF. The CDR3 DNA follows: TGTGCCAGTAGAAGCGGGACCGGCTCTGGGGCCAACGTCCTGACTTTC.

This rearrangement joins TRBV2 to TRBJ2-1; 14 nucleotides line up with TRBD2. CDR1 SNHLY and CDR2 FYNNEI come from the germline V gene. The ends lost 5 bases at V and 7 bases at J; junction bases unmatched: 7. This CDR3 contains 16 residues. CDR3 nucleotide sequence: TGTGCCAGCAGTCCACAAGGACTAGCGGGGGGAAATGAGCAGTTCTTC. Translating gives CASSPQGLAGGNEQFF.

This clone was seen just once. The V gene is TRBV12-3 or TRBV12-4, the J gene TRBJ1-3; D remains ambiguous. This CDR3 comprises 12 residues. Trimming removed 2 bases from V and 4 bases from J, with 3 bases in between. In nucleotides, the CDR3 is TGTGCCAGCAGTTTACAGGGAAACACCATATATTTT. It specifies CASSLQGNTIYF.